These 24 T cell receptor beta chains originate from one sample sequenced in a study of blood T cells in healthy people across ages. The second PCR ran roughly 6 to 11 cycles with a sample-barcoded 5' primer and J-beta primers. TCRdb itself ran the 5' RACE reads through MiXCR, one entry per CDR3 protein. The sample lists about 500,000 distinct CDR3 sequences; 20% to 30% were seen once. This sample was shared with a second study, whose subject was T cells of mothers and their children.

Sequenced input: blood. Every receptor here comes from a boy aged 5 to 17 in good health.

This sequence joins TRBV20-1 and TRBJ2-1, with 7 bases fitting TRBD2. Trimming cost V 3 bases and J 9 bases; bases outside gene matches: 8. Germline lookup yields CDR1 DFQATT and CDR2 SNEGSKA (reference sequence). The CDR3 has 13 residues. CDR3 DNA: TGCAGTGCTAGGGGGGGGGTGCTCGGTGAGCAGTTCTTC. It is translated as CSARGGVLGEQFF.

Concerning this clonotype itself: This is likely a read error, given that the CDR3 carries no conserved phenylalanine or tryptophan at its end. The gene calls are TRBV2 and TRBJ2-7; TRBD2 might be the D (6 bases). The V gene lost 7 bases and the J gene lost 3 bases, with 13 bases spanning the gap. This CDR3 spans 13 amino acids. From germline, CDR1 is SNHLY and CDR2 FYNNEI. CDR3 sequence: CASILAAGYEQYY. DNA of the CDR3: TGTGCCAGCATCTTAGCGGCAGGCTACGAGCAGTACTAC.

In this sample, this clonotype turned up a few times. This chain uses TRBV7-9 with TRBJ2-5, with 9 bases that match TRBD2. The CDR3 runs 14 residues. Germline V gives CDR1 SEHNR, CDR2 FQNEAQ (reference sequence). J lost 3 bases, V lost 7 bases, and 6 bases had no gene match. The CDR3 sequence: CASIRAGGKETQYF. CDR3 nucleotide sequence: TGTGCCAGCATCAGAGCGGGAGGAAAAGAGACCCAGTACTTC.

In its sample, this clonotype was seen a few times. The J gene is TRBJ2-5, the V gene TRBV6-5; 7 positions agree with TRBD1. The closer fit of TRBJ2-7 to the DNA end suggests the J call may be wrong. The CDR3 loop spans 13 amino acids. Germline CDR1 is MNHEY and CDR2 is SVGAGI. CDR3 loop: CASSSTGRDEQYF. CDR3 in DNA: TGTGCCAGCAGTTCGACAGGGCGGGACGAGCAGTACTTC.

The chain employs TRBV12-3 or TRBV12-4 and TRBJ2-3; TRBD2 is a possible D gene (5 bases). The CDR3 totals 15 residues. The V end was cut by 5 bases, the J end by 1 base, with 13 bases between. The CDR3 nucleotides read TGTGCCAGCAGTCCAGCCAACGGGGGCACAGATACGCAGTATTTT. It encodes CASSPANGGTDTQYF.

This clonotype was found a few times. The chain links TRBV7-2 to TRBJ2-3; D gene uncertain. Germline CDR1 SGHTA, CDR2 FQGNSA. Trimming removed 6 bases from V and 0 bases from J, with 16 bases in between. The CDR3 extends over 16 amino acids. CDR3 bases: TGTGCCAGCAGGTCCGCTGGAAGTTCTAGCACAGATACGCAGTATTTT. Encoded protein: CASRSAGSSSTDTQYF.

Here the CDR3 reads CASSYSGLTNEKLFF. The CDR3 DNA follows: TGTGCCAGCAGTTATTCAGGACTCACTAATGAAAAACTGTTTTTT. This rearrangement joins TRBV6-5 to TRBJ1-4; unclear D gene. The CDR3 is 15 amino acids. V shed 3 bases and J shed 2 bases, with 10 bases lying between them. Germline V gene data show CDR1 as MNHEY and CDR2 as SVGAGI.

This clonotype was picked up a small number of times. V usage is TRBV20-1 and J usage is TRBJ2-5; TRBD2 matches 12 bases. Germline-derived CDR1 and CDR2 are DFQATT and SNEGSKA (reference sequence). The CDR3 is 13 residues long. As DNA, the CDR3 is TGCAGAACCGGGACTAGCGGGTGGGAGACCCAGTACTTC. Its protein product is CRTGTSGWETQYF.

V and J are TRBV20-1 and TRBJ2-7; D remains unclear. The CDR3 consists of 11 residues. From germline, CDR1 is DFQATT and CDR2 SNEGSKA (reference sequence). The V end was cut by 2 bases, the J end by 5 bases, with 7 bases between. CDR3: CSARLTHEQYF. The CDR3 DNA is TGCAGTGCTAGACTTACCCACGAGCAGTACTTC.

This clonotype was counted between two and nine times. This chain links TRBV14 with TRBJ1-2; D call uncertain. CDR3 size: 15 residues. V lost 5 bases and J lost 6, with 19 bases in between. Per the germline V gene, CDR1 is SGHDN and CDR2 is FVKESK. The CDR3 protein is CASSAGKFYQDGYTF. The CDR3 DNA follows: TGTGCCAGCAGCGCGGGGAAGTTCTATCAAGATGGCTACACCTTC.

Here the CDR3 DNA reads TGCAGCGCCCTGACAGGGGAAAACACCATATATTTT. Translation: CSALTGENTIYF. The chain uses TRBV29-1 and TRBJ1-3; 8 bases line up with TRBD1. Germline CDR1 and CDR2: SQVTM and ANQGSEA. This CDR3 has 12 amino acids. Unmatched junction bases numbered 5, after V lost 7 bases and J lost 6 bases. Filled out from reference TRBV29-1 and TRBJ1-3, the complete variable domain reads SAVISQKPSRDICQRGTSLTIQCQVDSQVTMMFWYRQQPGQSLTLIATANQGSEATYESGFVIDKFPISRPNLTFSTLTVSNMSPEDSSIYLCSALTGENTIYFGEGSWLTVV.

This clonotype came up a few times. The chain combines TRBV3-1 with TRBJ2-3; D perhaps matches TRBD2 (6 bases). CDR1 LGHDT and CDR2 YNNKEL come from the germline V gene (reference sequence). The germline V and J ends were trimmed by 4 bases and 2 bases, with 13 bases remaining between them. This CDR3 region has 15 residues. CDR3 coding DNA: TGTGCCAGCAGCCGGATTAGCGGAGACACAGATACGCAGTATTTT. It specifies CASSRISGDTDTQYF.

V and J are TRBV20-1 and TRBJ1-2; 9 nucleotides agree with TRBD1. Per the germline V gene, CDR1 is DFQATT and CDR2 is SNEGSKA (reference sequence). J gave up 5 bases and V 5 bases, and 3 bases lay outside the gene matches. CDR3 size: 12 residues. The CDR3: CSAAGQGYGYTF. CDR3 bases: TGCAGTGCTGCGGGACAGGGTTATGGCTACACCTTC.

A few counts support this clonotype. The chain combines TRBV7-9 with TRBJ1-4; 8 positions agree with TRBD1. The CDR3 is 15 amino acids. Looked up from germline, CDR1 is SEHNR and CDR2 is FQNEAQ (reference sequence). The V and J ends lost 6 bases and 8 bases, in that order; junction bases with no gene match: 11. The CDR3 coding sequence is TGTGCCAGCAGGCGTGACAGGGGTTCGGACGAAAAACTGTTTTTT. Its protein product is CASRRDRGSDEKLFF.

This clonotype was seen a few times. The V gene is TRBV20-1, the J gene TRBJ2-1; 14 bases are shared with TRBD2. The CDR3 contains 14 residues. The V gene's germline CDR1 is DFQATT and CDR2 SNEGSKA (reference sequence). Trimming took 4 bases from V and 7 from J; bases not matched to a gene: 3. The CDR3 bases are TGCAGTGCTATCGGACTAGCGGGAGGTAATGAGCAGTTCTTC. Translation gives CSAIGLAGGNEQFF.

The chain carries TRBV4-1 and TRBJ2-7; D unclear. The V and J ends lost 3 bases and 2 bases respectively, with 8 bases between them. The CDR3 covers 13 residues. Germline lookup yields CDR1 MGHRA and CDR2 YSYEKL. Here the CDR3 reads CASSQAATYEQYF. In DNA, the CDR3 is TGCGCCAGCAGCCAGGCAGCTACCTACGAGCAGTACTTC.

The gene calls are TRBV5-1 and TRBJ2-3; the D gene is possibly TRBD1 (6 bases). The CDR3 sequence is 14 residues long. With 1 base removed from V and 5 bases from J, the gap between germline ends came to 11 bases. Germline CDR1 SGHRS, CDR2 YFSETQ. The CDR3 coding sequence is TGCGCCAGCAGCTTGAACAGGGCTAAAGATACGCAGTATTTT. This gives the protein CASSLNRAKDTQYF.

CDR3 nucleotides: TGTGCCAGCAGTTACTCTCCTGACAGGGTAACTAATGAAAAACTGTTTTTT. Its translation: CASSYSPDRVTNEKLFF. The chain employs TRBV6-5 and TRBJ1-4, with TRBD1 matching 7 bases. CDR1 is MNHEY, CDR2 SVGAGI, per germline. The CDR3 has 17 amino acids. V lost 0 bases to trimming and J lost 1 base; unmatched junction nucleotides: 5.

This clonotype was counted between two and nine times. Written as DNA, the CDR3 is TGTGCCAGCAGCTTAAGGAACCCCCAGGCGGGGTCGAACAATGAGCAGTTCTTC. This gives the protein CASSLRNPQAGSNNEQFF. This chain links TRBV7-2 with TRBJ2-1; tentative D call: TRBD2 (6 bases). CDR3 length: 18 residues. Germline V gene lookup returns CDR1 SGHTA and CDR2 FQGNSA. Trimming cost V 2 bases and J 5 bases, with 22 bases left between them.

This clonotype was counted between two and nine times. V gene TRBV4-3 combines with J gene TRBJ1-5; 7 positions match TRBD1. The length of the CDR3 is 16 residues. CDR1 LGHNA and CDR2 YSLEER come from the germline V gene. After removal of 0 bases from V and 7 bases from J, the junction contained 9 bases not matched to a gene. The CDR3 DNA follows: TGCGCCAGCAGCCAAGATAGGAAACAGGGGTCCCAGCCCCAGCATTTT. Protein: CASSQDRKQGSQPQHF.

The chain has TRBV2 and TRBJ1-4; 7 nucleotides agree with TRBD1. J lost 3 bases, V lost 1 base, and 5 bases had no gene match. Per germline, CDR1 SNHLY and CDR2 FYNNEI. There are 16 residues in the CDR3. The CDR3 is CASSEETGLANEKLFF. The CDR3 region has the DNA TGTGCCAGCAGTGAAGAGACAGGGCTTGCTAATGAAAAACTGTTTTTT.

This clonotype was found many times. This chain connects TRBV7-2 to TRBJ2-5, with 9 bases aligning to TRBD2. The CDR3 spans 15 residues. CDR1 and CDR2 (germline): SGHTA, FQGNSA. The trim removed 7 bases at V and 5 bases at J, leaving 11 bases unmatched. The DNA of the CDR3 is TGTGCCAGCATACCTCGAGCGGGGGGTTTGGAGACCCAGTACTTC. Amino acid sequence: CASIPRAGGLETQYF.

This clonotype was counted only a few times. The CDR3 sequence: CASSLAKRIDEQFF. The CDR3 DNA sequence: TGTGCCAGCAGCTTAGCGAAACGAATAGATGAGCAGTTCTTC. V usage is TRBV11-2 and J usage is TRBJ2-1, with unresolved D. The V and J ends lost 1 base and 8 bases respectively, with 12 bases between them. The CDR3 is 14 residues long. Germline V lookup: CDR1 SGHAT, CDR2 FQNNGV.

The chain combines TRBV4-1 with TRBJ2-2; TRBD2 aligns across 11 bases. CDR1 and CDR2 (germline): MGHRA, YSYEKL. Trimming at V came to 7 bases and at J to 1 base, leaving 2 bases not matched to a gene. This CDR3 spans 15 amino acids. The CDR3 loop is CASNLAGGNTGELFF. The CDR3 coding sequence is TGCGCCAGCAACCTAGCGGGAGGGAACACCGGGGAGCTGTTTTTT.